The 10 T cell receptor beta chains presented below share a single source sample, sequenced in a study of post-analysis software for immune sequencing data. Study results and limitations: The five TRBV segments detected at higher frequency in patients than in controls included TRBV5-6, TRBV5-1 and TRBV20-1.

Their antigen targets remain unknown. Incorporated into the TCR beta cDNA libraries were unique molecular identifiers, which served to reduce PCR and sequencing biases. TCRdb analysed the PCR reads with MiXCR anew, one entry per CDR3 protein. The sample lists roughly 540,000 distinct CDR3 sequences, around 34% occurring once. Source material: blood. The receptor set was obtained from a girl younger than 18 with multiple sclerosis.

This clonotype appeared a single time. The chain employs TRBV3-1 and TRBJ2-1; weak D call: TRBD2 (5 bases). CDR1 and CDR2 (germline): LGHDT, YNNKEL (reference sequence). V lost 6 bases and J 7 bases, leaving 16 bases between the germline ends. CDR3 length: 14 residues. CDR3 in amino acids: CASRSRLAPNEQFF. The DNA of the CDR3 is TGTGCCAGCAGGTCTAGGCTAGCTCCTAATGAGCAGTTCTTC.

This clonotype was observed a handful of times. The chain couples TRBV29-1 to TRBJ2-2, with D maybe TRBD1 (5 bases). The CDR3 has 12 residues. Germline loops: CDR1 SQVTM, CDR2 ANQGSEA. Written as DNA, the CDR3 is TGCGGGGCATATAGGAACACCGGGGAGCTGTTTTTT. Translated: CGAYRNTGELFF.

This sequence joins TRBV6-2 or TRBV6-3 and TRBJ2-3; a weak D match, TRBD2 (6 bases). The germline gives CDR1 MNHEY, CDR2 SVGEGT. The CDR3 is 14 residues long. With 6 bases removed from V and 5 bases from J, the gap between germline ends came to 15 bases. DNA for the CDR3: TGTGCCAGCAGGGGACTCTTAAAGAGAGATACGCAGTATTTT. Residues: CASRGLLKRDTQYF.

Remarks on this clonotype: The junction and the germline gene differ at one end; a read error may be behind it. The J gene is TRBJ1-2, the V gene TRBV6-5; 8 nucleotides agree with TRBD1. The CDR3 has 13 residues. Germline V CDR1 and CDR2: MNHEY, SVGAGI. The CDR3 DNA sequence: TGTGCCGGCAGTTCAGGACAGGGCTATGGCTACACCTTC. Protein product: CAGSSGQGYGYTF.

A remark on this clonotype: One end of the junction is discordant with germline, which a read error may explain. The V gene is TRBV7-2, the J gene TRBJ1-2; TRBD1 matches at 7 bases. The germline V gene has CDR1 SGHTA and CDR2 FQGNSA. The CDR3 is 16 amino acids. Here the CDR3 DNA reads TGTGCCAGCTGCTTAGGGATCCGCAGGGGGAACTATGGCTACACCTTC. It yields the protein CASCLGIRRGNYGYTF.

This clonotype occurred a few times. The chain uses TRBV4-1 and TRBJ1-2; D is unresolved. This CDR3 is built from 17 residues. Trimming removed 3 bases from V and 8 bases from J, with 25 bases in between. CDR1 is MGHRA, CDR2 YSYEKL, per germline. The CDR3 nucleotides read TGCGCCAGCAGCCACGAAACTCCAGGTTGGGTCAAGGGAGGCTACACCTTC. It yields the protein CASSHETPGWVKGGYTF.

This clonotype came up once. One base away lies a much larger clone, so this may be a sequencing read error. The chain carries TRBV29-1 and TRBJ2-7; D may be TRBD1 or TRBD2 (7 bases each). CDR3 length equals 12 residues. V was clipped by 4 bases and J by 6 bases, with 13 bases between them. Germline loops: CDR1 SQVTM, CDR2 ANQGSEA. For the CDR3, the DNA is TGCAGCGTTGCCAGGGGGGGCTGCGAGCAGTACTTC. Translating gives CSVARGGCEQYF.

The chain recombines TRBV4-2 with TRBJ1-2; D is perhaps TRBD1 (5 bases). Germline V lookup: CDR1 LGHNA, CDR2 YNFKEQ. Trimming removed 2 bases from V and 4 bases from J, with 11 bases in between. This CDR3 spans 14 amino acids. CDR3: CASSQYNGGYGYTF. CDR3 DNA: TGTGCCAGCAGCCAATACAACGGGGGCTATGGCTACACCTTC.

V usage is TRBV5-1 and J usage is TRBJ1-1; D uncertain. The V gene's germline CDR1 is SGHRS and CDR2 YFSETQ. V was trimmed by 7 bases and J by 0 bases, leaving 10 bases between them. CDR3 length: 13 residues. The DNA for the CDR3 is TGCGCCAGCTCCATCAGTATGAACACTGAAGCTTTCTTT. Translating gives CASSISMNTEAFF.

This clonotype was detected only a few times. V and J are TRBV28 and TRBJ1-5; D uncertain. The CDR3 has 13 residues. The germline V gene encodes CDR1 MDHEN and CDR2 SYDVKM. With 6 bases removed from V and 3 bases from J, the gap between germline ends came to 9 bases. The CDR3 DNA sequence: TGTGCCAGCAGGGAGGGCGTCAATCAGCCCCAGCATTTT. Translating gives CASREGVNQPQHF.